The TCR beta chain described here comes from a study of blood T cell repertoires in COVID-19. Turning to the study itself: Collection of acute and convalescent COVID-19 samples took place in the United States, Italy and Spain.

In the original workflow: Reference gene primer amplification in the assay estimated nucleated cell counts. TCRdb's copy holds only in-frame clones and misses some; the assay was immunoSEQ multiplex PCR. That table furnishes V, J and clone size, whereas the DNA furnished D and trimming. There are 540,000 or so clones in the sample; roughly nine tenths occur only once, and 7.8% lies in the top ten. Trimming left V 5 bases short and J 0 bases short, with 20 bases between. Germline V gives CDR1 SGHRS, CDR2 YFSETQ. The CDR3 totals 17 residues. The sequence derives from a woman between 50 and 59 years old with COVID-19, enrolled during active disease. The specimen sequenced was peripheral blood. The chain is built from TRBV5-1 and TRBJ1-1, with TRBD1 as a possible D gene (5 bases). CDR3 protein: CASSLTSSRALNTEAFF. The CDR3 nucleotides are TGCGCCAGCAGTTTGACTTCCTCCAGGGCCTTGAACACTGAAGCTTTCTTT.